This T cell receptor (beta chain) was retrieved from a study of blood T cell repertoires in COVID-19. Sequencing used immunoSEQ multiplex PCR; TCRdb keeps in-frame clones, though not all of them. The sample consists of some 210,000 clones, 70% to 90% of them appearing once. The CDR3 runs 14 residues. Trimming left V 5 bases short and J 1 base short, with 13 bases between. Germline loops: CDR1 SGDLS, CDR2 YYNGEE. The sequence was obtained from a woman aged 35 to 49 who had recovered from COVID-19. Sequencing was performed on peripheral blood. The chain combines TRBV9 with TRBJ2-7, with D possibly matching TRBD2 (6 bases). The CDR3 coding sequence is TGTGCCAGCAGTTTTAGCGGATCATCCTACGAGCAGTACTTC. Translating it yields CASSFSGSSYEQYF.